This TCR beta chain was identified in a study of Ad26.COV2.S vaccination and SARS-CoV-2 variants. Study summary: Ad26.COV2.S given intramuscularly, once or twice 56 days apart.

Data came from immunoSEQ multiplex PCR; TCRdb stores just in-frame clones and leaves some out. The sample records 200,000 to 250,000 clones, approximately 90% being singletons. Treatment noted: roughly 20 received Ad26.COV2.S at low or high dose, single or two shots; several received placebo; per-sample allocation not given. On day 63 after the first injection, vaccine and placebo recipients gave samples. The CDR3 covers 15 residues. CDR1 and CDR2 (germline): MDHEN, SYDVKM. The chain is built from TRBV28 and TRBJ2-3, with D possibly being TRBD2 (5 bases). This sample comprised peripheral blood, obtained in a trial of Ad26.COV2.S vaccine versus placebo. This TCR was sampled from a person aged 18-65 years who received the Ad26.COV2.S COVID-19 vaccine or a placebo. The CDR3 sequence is CASGVWETSTDTQYF. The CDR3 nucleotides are TGTGCGTCGGGTGTTTGGGAGACTAGCACAGATACGCAGTATTTT.